The clone carrying this TCR beta chain occurred a few times. Its antigen is not identified. MiXCR, run by TCRdb on the reads, gives a single entry per CDR3 protein. The data contain 150,000 to 160,000 distinct CDR3 sequences, 20% to 30% of them singletons. Germline CDR1 is SEHNR and CDR2 is FQNEAQ (reference sequence). The length of the CDR3 is 13 residues. V was clipped by 3 bases and J by 6 bases, with 12 bases between them. This sample stems from a study of T cell repertoires in cytomegalovirus infection. Study outcomes and limitations: Accumulated public TCR beta family frequency recognized individuals carrying CMV together with the relevant HLA.

The chain is built from TRBV7-9 and TRBJ2-7, with D perhaps TRBD1 (6 bases). The specimen sequenced was PBMCs. This receptor was obtained from a human donor in good health (CMV status not recorded). Some clones in this sample may be carry-over from other donors' samples. CDR3 in DNA: TGTGCCAGCAGCTTGGCGCAGGGGAGCGAGCAGTACTTC. As protein: CASSLAQGSEQYF.